A selection of T cell receptor beta chains follows, all from one sample in a study of regulatory T cells in long-lasting Graves disease. TCRdb re-called the multiplex PCR reads through MiXCR, storing one row per CDR3 protein. The sample comprises 550,000 to 700,000 distinct CDR3 sequences, roughly a sixth of which are singletons, and 12% rests with the top ten. Another study also made use of these data, one on T cells in Graves' hyperthyroidism and ophthalmopathy.

Sequencing was performed on peripheral blood mononuclear cells (PBMCs), taken at new diagnosis, from a patient treated with antithyroid drugs. These receptors were collected from a man younger than 30 with Graves disease. The CDR3 runs from the conserved cysteine through the conserved F or W. Each record gives: D gene, J gene, V gene, clone size, CDR3 protein, CDR3 DNA. The D gene is left open where the match is weak. Size values are once, few and many counts, or a class for expanded clones, and some rows have none.

>TRBD1|TRBJ2-7|TRBV18|NA
CASSPYPGQGSYEQYF
TGTGCCAGCTCACCTTACCCGGGACAGGGATCCTACGAGCAGTACTTC
>TRBD1|TRBJ1-3|TRBV12-3/TRBV12-4|many
CASKKRDSPVSGNTIYF
TGTGCCTCTAAAAAACGGGACAGTCCTGTCTCTGGAAACACCATATATTTT
>NA|TRBJ2-1|TRBV7-9|many
CASRLNSISVDEQFF
TGTGCCAGCAGACTTAATTCGATCTCGGTTGATGAGCAGTTCTTC
>NA|TRBJ2-7|TRBV20-1|many
CSARAGDGTYEQYF
TGCAGTGCTAGAGCGGGGGACGGCACCTACGAGCAGTACTTC
>TRBD1|TRBJ2-1|TRBV7-9|NA
CASSFDRDVDEQFF
TGTGCCAGCAGCTTCGACAGGGATGTTGATGAGCAGTTCTTC
>NA|TRBJ2-3|TRBV11-2|many
CASSLGGGGDTQYF
TGTGCCAGCAGCTTAGGGGGTGGTGGAGATACGCAGTATTTT
>NA|TRBJ1-1|TRBV7-6|NA
CASSRAVNTEAFF
TGTGCCAGCAGTCGGGCCGTCAACACTGAAGCTTTCTTT
>NA|TRBJ2-3|TRBV7-3|NA
CASSLSRDYTDTQYF
TGTGCCAGCAGCTTATCAAGGGATTACACAGATACGCAGTATTTT
>NA|TRBJ2-6|TRBV2|many
CASSEEGNGANVLTF
TGTGCCAGCAGTGAAGAGGGGAATGGGGCCAACGTCCTGACTTTC
>TRBD1|TRBJ2-7|TRBV20-1|many
CSARHRGYEQYF
TGCAGTGCTCGACACAGGGGCTACGAGCAGTACTTC
>NA|TRBJ2-4|TRBV6-1|few
CASGPPQVVKNIQYF
TGTGCCAGCGGCCCACCCCAGGTGGTCAAAAACATTCAGTACTTC
>NA|TRBJ1-1|TRBV6-5|many
CASSYSRGYMNTEAFF
TGTGCCAGCAGTTACTCCAGGGGATACATGAACACTGAAGCTTTCTTT
>NA|TRBJ1-1|TRBV12-3/TRBV12-4|few
CASTPSGDEVFF
TGTGCCAGCACCCCGAGCGGGGACGAGGTTTTCTTT
>TRBD2|TRBJ2-2|TRBV10-3|NA
CAIRKTSGNINTGELFF
TGTGCCATCCGAAAGACTAGCGGGAATATCAACACCGGGGAGCTGTTTTTT
>TRBD2|TRBJ2-1|TRBV3-1|many
CASTLGRLAGGPGNEQFF
TGTGCCAGCACTTTGGGTCGACTAGCGGGAGGGCCAGGGAATGAGCAGTTCTTC
>TRBD1|TRBJ1-4|TRBV7-9|NA
CASSEPGTGANEKLFF
TGTGCCAGCAGCGAGCCCGGGACAGGGGCGAATGAAAAACTGTTTTTT